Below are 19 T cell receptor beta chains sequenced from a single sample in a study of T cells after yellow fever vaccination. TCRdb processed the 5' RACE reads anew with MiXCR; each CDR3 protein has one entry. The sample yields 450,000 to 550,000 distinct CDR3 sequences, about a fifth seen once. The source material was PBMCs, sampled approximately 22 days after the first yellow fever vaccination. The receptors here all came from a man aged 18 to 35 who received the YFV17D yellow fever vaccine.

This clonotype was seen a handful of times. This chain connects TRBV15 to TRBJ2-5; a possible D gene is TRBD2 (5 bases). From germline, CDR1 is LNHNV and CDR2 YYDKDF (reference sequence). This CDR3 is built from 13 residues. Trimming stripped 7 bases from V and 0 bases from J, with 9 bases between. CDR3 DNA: TGTGCCACCATGACGGACTACCAAGAGACCCAGTACTTC. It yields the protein CATMTDYQETQYF.

For the CDR3, the DNA is TGCAGTGCCGGAGGAGGGGGCTATGAGACCCAGTACTTC. Translation: CSAGGGGYETQYF. This sequence joins TRBV20-1 and TRBJ2-5; possible D gene TRBD1, 7 bases. V shed 6 bases and J shed 5 bases, with 16 bases lying between them. There are 13 residues in the CDR3. Per germline, CDR1 DFQATT and CDR2 SNEGSKA (reference sequence).

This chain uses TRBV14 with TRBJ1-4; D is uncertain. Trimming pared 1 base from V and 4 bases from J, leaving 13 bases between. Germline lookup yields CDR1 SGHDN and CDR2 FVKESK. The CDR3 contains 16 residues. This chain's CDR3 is CASSQGHGRFNEKLFF. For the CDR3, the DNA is TGTGCCAGCAGCCAAGGACACGGCAGATTTAATGAAAAACTGTTTTTT.

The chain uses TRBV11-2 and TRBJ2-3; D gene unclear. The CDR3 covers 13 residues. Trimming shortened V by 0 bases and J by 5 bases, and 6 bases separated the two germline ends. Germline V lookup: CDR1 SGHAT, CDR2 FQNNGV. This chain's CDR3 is CASSLESVDTQYF. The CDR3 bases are TGTGCCAGCAGCTTAGAGAGTGTAGATACGCAGTATTTT.

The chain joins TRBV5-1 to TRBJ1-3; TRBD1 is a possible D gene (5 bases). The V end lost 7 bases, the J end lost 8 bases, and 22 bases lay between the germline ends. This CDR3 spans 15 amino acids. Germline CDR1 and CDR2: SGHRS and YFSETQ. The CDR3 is CASSSRGDNGHTIYF. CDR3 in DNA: TGCGCCAGCTCGAGCCGGGGGGATAACGGACACACCATATATTTT.

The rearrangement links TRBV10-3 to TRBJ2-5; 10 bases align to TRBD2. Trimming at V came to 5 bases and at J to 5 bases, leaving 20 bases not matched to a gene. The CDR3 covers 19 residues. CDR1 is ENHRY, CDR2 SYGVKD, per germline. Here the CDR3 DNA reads TGTGCCATCAGTAGTCCTTCAATTAGCGGGGGGTCCGCTTGGGAGACCCAGTACTTC. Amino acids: CAISSPSISGGSAWETQYF.

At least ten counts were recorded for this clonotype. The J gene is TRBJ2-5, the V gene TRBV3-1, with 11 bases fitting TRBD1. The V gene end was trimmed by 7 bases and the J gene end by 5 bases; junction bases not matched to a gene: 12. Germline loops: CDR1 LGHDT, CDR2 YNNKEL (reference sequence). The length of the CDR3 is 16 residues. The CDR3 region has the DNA TGTGCCAGCAACGATTATGGACAGGGGGCGGATGAGACCCAGTACTTC. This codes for CASNDYGQGADETQYF.

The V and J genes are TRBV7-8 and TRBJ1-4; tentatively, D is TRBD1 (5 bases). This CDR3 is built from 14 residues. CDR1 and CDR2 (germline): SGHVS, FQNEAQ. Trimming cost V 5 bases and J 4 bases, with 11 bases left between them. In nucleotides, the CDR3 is TGTGCCAGCAGCATAATGGGGGGTAATGAAAAACTGTTTTTT. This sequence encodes CASSIMGGNEKLFF. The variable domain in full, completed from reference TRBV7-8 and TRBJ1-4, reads GAGVSQSPRYKVAKRGQDVALRCDPISGHVSLFWYQQALGQGPEFLTYFQNEAQLDKSGLPSDRFFAERPEGSVSTLKIQRTQQEDSAVYLCASSIMGGNEKLFFGSGTQLSVL.

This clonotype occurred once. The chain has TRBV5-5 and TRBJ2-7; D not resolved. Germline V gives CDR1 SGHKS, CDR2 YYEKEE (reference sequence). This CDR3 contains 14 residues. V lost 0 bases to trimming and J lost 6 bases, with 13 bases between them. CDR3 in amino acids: CASSLAPVSTEQYV. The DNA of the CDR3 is TGTGCCAGCAGCTTGGCTCCTGTAAGCACCGAGCAGTACGTC.

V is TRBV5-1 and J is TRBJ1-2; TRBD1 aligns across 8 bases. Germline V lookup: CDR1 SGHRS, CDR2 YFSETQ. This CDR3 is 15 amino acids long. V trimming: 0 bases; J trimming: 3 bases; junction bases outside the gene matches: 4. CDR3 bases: TGCGCCAGCAGCTTGGCGGCAGGGGGCGACTATGGCTACACCTTC. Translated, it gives CASSLAAGGDYGYTF.

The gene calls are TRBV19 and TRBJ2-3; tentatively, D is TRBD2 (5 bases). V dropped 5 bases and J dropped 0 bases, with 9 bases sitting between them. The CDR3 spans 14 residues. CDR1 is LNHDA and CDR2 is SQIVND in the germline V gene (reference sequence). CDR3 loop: CASSREPSTDTQYF. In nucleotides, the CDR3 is TGTGCCAGTAGTCGGGAACCTAGCACAGATACGCAGTATTTT. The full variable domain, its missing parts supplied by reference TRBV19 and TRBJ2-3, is DGGITQSPKYLFRKEGQNVTLSCEQNLNHDAMYWYRQDPGQGLRLIYYSQIVNDFQKGDIAEGYSVSREKKESFPLTVTSAQKNPTAFYLCASSREPSTDTQYFGPGTRLTVL.

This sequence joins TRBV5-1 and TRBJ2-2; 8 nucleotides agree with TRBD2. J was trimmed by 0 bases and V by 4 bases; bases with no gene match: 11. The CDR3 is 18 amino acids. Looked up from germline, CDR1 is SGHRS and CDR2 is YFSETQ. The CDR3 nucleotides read TGCGCCAGCAGCCTTCCCGCCTCACTAGCGGCGAACACCGGGGAGCTGTTTTTT. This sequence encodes CASSLPASLAANTGELFF.

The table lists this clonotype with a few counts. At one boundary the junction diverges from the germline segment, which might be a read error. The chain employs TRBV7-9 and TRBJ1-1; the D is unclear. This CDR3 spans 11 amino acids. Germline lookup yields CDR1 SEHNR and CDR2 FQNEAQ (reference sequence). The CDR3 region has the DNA TGTGCCAGCAGCTTAGCCGACACTTGTTACTTT. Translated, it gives CASSLADTCYF.

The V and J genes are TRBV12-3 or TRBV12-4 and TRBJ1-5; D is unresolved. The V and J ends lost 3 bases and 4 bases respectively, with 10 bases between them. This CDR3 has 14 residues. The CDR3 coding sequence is TGTGCCAGCAGTTTTCACCGTAGTAATCAGCCCCAGCATTTT. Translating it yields CASSFHRSNQPQHF.

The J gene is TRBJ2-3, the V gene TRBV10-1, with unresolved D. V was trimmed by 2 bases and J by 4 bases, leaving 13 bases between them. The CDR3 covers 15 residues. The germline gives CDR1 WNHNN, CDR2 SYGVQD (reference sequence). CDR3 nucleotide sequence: TGCGCCAGCAGTGAGGGCGAAGCAATCCCAGATACGCAGTATTTT. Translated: CASSEGEAIPDTQYF.

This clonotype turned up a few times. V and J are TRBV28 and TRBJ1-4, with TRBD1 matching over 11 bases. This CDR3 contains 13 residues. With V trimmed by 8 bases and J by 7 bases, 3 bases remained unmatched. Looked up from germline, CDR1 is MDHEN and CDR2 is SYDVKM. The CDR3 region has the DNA TGTGCCAGCGGGACAGGGGGGATTGAAAAACTGTTTTTT. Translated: CASGTGGIEKLFF.

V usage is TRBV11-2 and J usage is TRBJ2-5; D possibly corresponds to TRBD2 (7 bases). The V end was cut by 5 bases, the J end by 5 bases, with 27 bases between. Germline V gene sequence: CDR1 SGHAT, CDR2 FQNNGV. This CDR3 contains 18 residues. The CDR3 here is CASSKGGMAGATGETQYF. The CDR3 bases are TGTGCCAGCAGCAAAGGGGGTATGGCGGGGGCGACTGGGGAGACCCAGTACTTC.

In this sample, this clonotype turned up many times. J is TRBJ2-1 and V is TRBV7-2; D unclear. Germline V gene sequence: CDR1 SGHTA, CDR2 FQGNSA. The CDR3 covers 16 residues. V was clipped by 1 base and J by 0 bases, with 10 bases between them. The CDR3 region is CASSLGGSSSYNEQFF. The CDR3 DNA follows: TGTGCCAGCAGCTTAGGCGGCTCCAGCTCCTACAATGAGCAGTTCTTC.

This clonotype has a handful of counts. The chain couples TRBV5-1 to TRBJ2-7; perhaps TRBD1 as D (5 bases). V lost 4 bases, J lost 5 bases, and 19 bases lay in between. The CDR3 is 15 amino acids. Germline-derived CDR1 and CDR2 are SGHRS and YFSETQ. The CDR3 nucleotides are TGCGCCAGCAGCCTGGGTGCCTCAGTGACAGACGAGCAGTACTTC. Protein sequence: CASSLGASVTDEQYF.